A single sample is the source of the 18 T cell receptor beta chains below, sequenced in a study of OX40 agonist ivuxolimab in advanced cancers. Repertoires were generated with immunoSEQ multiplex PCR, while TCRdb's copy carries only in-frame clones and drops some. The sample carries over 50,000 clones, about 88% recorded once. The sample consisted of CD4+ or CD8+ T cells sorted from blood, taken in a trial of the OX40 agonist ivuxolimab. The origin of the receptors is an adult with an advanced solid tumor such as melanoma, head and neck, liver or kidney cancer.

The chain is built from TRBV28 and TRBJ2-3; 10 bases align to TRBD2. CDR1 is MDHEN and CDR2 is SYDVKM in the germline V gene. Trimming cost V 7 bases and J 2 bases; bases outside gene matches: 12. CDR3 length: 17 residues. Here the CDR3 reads CASNWVSGRSNTDTQYF. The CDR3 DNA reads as TGTGCCAGCAACTGGGTTAGCGGGAGGTCAAACACAGATACGCAGTATTTT.

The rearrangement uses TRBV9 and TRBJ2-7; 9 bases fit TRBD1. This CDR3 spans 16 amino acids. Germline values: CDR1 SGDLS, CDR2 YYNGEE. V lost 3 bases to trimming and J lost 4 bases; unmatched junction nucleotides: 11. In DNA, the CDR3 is TGTGCCAGCAGCGCCCCTACCGGGACAGGGCGTTACGAGCAGTACTTC. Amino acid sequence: CASSAPTGTGRYEQYF.

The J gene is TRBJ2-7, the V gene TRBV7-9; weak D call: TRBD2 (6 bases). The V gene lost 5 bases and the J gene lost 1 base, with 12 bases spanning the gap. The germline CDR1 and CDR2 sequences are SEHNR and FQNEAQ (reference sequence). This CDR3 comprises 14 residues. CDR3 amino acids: CASSTAGTSYEQYF. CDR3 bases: TGTGCCAGCAGCACAGCCGGGACTTCCTACGAGCAGTACTTC.

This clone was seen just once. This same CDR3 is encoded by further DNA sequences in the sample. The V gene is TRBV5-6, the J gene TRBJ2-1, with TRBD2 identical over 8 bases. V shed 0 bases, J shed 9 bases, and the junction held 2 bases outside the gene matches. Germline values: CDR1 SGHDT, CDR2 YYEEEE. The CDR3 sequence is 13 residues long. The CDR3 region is CASSLGTSGEQFF. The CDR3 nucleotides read TGTGCCAGCAGCTTGGGAACTAGCGGTGAGCAGTTCTTC.

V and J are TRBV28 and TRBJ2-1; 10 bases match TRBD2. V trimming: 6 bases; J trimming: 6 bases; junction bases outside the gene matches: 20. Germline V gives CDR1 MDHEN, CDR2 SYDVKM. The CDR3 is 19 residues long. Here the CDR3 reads CASRPDPTQLAGPVNEQFF. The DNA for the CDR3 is TGTGCCAGCAGGCCAGATCCAACCCAACTAGCGGGGCCTGTCAATGAGCAGTTCTTC.

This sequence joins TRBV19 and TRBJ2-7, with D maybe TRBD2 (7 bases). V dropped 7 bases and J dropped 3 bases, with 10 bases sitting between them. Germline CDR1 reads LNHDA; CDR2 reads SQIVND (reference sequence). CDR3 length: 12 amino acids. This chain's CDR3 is CASKGGYYEQYF. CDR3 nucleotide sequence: TGTGCCAGTAAGGGGGGGTACTACGAGCAGTACTTC.

CDR3 sequence: CASSPLGYTEAFF. CDR3 nucleotides: TGTGCCAGCAGCCCCTTAGGGTACACTGAAGCTTTCTTT. V usage is TRBV14 and J usage is TRBJ1-1; D remains ambiguous. The ends were cut back, 4 bases at V and 3 bases at J, with 9 bases in the middle. Looked up from germline, CDR1 is SGHDN and CDR2 is FVKESK. The CDR3 contains 13 residues.

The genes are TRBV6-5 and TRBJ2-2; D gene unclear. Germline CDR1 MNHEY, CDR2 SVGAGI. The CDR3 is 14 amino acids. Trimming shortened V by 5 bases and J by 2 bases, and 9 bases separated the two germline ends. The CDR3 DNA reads TGTGCCAGCAGTATGGACGGTAACACCGGGGAGCTGTTTTTT. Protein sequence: CASSMDGNTGELFF.

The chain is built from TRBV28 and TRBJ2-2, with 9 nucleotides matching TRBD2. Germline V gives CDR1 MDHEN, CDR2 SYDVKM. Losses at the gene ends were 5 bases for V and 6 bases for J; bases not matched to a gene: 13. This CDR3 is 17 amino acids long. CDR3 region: CASSRFSGSVLAGELFF. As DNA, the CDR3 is TGTGCCAGCAGTCGATTTAGCGGGAGTGTGTTAGCCGGGGAGCTGTTTTTT.

CDR3 sequence: CASSLLPSSGELFF. CDR3 nucleotides: TGTGCCAGCAGTTTACTGCCTAGCTCCGGGGAGCTGTTTTTT. The chain is built from TRBV28 and TRBJ2-2; the D gene is possibly TRBD2 (5 bases). Germline assignment: CDR1 MDHEN and CDR2 SYDVKM. The CDR3 is made up of 14 amino acids. The V and J ends lost 2 bases and 6 bases respectively, with 10 bases between them.

The CDR3 loop reads CASSIRVADTQYF. The CDR3 DNA sequence: TGTGCCAGTAGTATCAGGGTGGCAGATACGCAGTATTTT. The chain joins TRBV19 to TRBJ2-3, with D possibly matching TRBD1 (5 bases). The CDR3 consists of 13 residues. In germline, CDR1 is LNHDA, CDR2 SQIVND (reference sequence). Deletions cut 3 bases from V and 4 bases from J, with 8 bases between.

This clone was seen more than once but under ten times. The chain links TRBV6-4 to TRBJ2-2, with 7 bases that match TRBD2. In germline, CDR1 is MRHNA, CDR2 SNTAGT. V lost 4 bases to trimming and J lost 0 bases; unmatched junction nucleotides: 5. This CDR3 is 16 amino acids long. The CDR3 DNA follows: TGTGCCAGCAGTGTAGGGACTACTACGAACACCGGGGAGCTGTTTTTT. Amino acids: CASSVGTTTNTGELFF.

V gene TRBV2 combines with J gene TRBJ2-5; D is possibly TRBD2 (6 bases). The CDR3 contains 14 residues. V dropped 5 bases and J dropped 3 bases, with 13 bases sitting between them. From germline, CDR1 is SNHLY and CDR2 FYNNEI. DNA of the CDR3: TGTGCCAGCAGTACCGGTTGGGGGGAAGAGACCCAGTACTTC. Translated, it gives CASSTGWGEETQYF. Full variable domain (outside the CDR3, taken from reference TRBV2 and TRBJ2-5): EPEVTQTPSHQVTQMGQEVILRCVPISNHLYFYWYRQILGQKVEFLVSFYNNEISEKSEIFDDQFSVERPDGSNFTLKIRSTKLEDSAMYFCASSTGWGEETQYFGPGTRLLVL.

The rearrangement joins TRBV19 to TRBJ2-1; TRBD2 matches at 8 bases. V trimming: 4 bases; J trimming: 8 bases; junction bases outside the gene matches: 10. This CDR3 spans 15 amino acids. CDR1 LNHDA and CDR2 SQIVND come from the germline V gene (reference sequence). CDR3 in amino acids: CASSRGLVFRDEQFF. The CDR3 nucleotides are TGTGCCAGTAGTAGGGGACTAGTGTTTCGTGATGAGCAGTTCTTC. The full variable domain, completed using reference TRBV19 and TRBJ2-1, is DGGITQSPKYLFRKEGQNVTLSCEQNLNHDAMYWYRQDPGQGLRLIYYSQIVNDFQKGDIAEGYSVSREKKESFPLTVTSAQKNPTAFYLCASSRGLVFRDEQFFGPGTRLTVL.

The CDR3 protein is CASSQVPWTGSTEAFF. The CDR3, as DNA: TGCGCCAGCAGCCAAGTCCCATGGACAGGAAGCACTGAAGCTTTCTTT. V is TRBV4-1 and J is TRBJ1-1; TRBD1 agrees at 7 bases. Germline-derived CDR1 and CDR2 are MGHRA and YSYEKL. This CDR3 has 16 amino acids. The junction had 9 bases not matched to a gene; V was cut back by 1 base and J by 4 bases.

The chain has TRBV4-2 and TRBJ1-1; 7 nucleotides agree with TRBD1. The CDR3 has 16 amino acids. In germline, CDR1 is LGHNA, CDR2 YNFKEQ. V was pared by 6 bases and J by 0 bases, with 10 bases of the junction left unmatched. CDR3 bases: TGTGCCAGCAGAAGCGTACAGGGGTCTATGAACACTGAAGCTTTCTTT. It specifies CASRSVQGSMNTEAFF.

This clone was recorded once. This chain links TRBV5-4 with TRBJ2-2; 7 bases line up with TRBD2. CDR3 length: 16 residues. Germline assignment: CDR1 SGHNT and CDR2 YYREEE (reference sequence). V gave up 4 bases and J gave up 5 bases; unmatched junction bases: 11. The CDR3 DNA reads TGTGCCAGCAGCACAGAGGGGCAGGGAGGGACCGGGGAGCTGTTTTTT. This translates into CASSTEGQGGTGELFF.

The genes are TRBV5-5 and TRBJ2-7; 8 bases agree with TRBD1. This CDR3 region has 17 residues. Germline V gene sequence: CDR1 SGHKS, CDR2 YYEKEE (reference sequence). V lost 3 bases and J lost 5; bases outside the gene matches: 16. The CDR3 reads CASSYVLFGQGTHEQYF. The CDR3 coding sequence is TGTGCCAGCAGCTACGTTCTATTTGGACAGGGAACCCACGAGCAGTACTTC. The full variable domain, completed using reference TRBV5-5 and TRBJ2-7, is DAGVTQSPTHLIKTRGQQVTLRCSPISGHKSVSWYQQVLGQGPQFIFQYYEKEERGRGNFPDRFSARQFPNYSSELNVNALLLGDSALYLCASSYVLFGQGTHEQYFGPGTRLTVT.